The 27 T cell receptor beta chains given below trace back to one sample, sequenced in a study of technical replicates of blood from a handful of donors. The assay was immunoSEQ multiplex PCR, and TCRdb's table has in-frame clones only and misses some. The data contain approximately 77,000 clones, around 94% of them singletons. Sequences were obtained from T cells isolated from PBMCs. The receptors were sampled from a human donor in good health.

The chain couples TRBV28 to TRBJ2-7; D remains unclear. The CDR3 extends over 10 amino acids. The germline V and J ends were trimmed by 9 bases and 4 bases, with 7 bases remaining between them. The germline V gene has CDR1 MDHEN and CDR2 SYDVKM. CDR3 sequence: CASGAYEQYF. The CDR3 DNA follows: TGTGCCAGTGGAGCTTACGAGCAGTACTTC.

This chain uses TRBV9 with TRBJ2-5; 7 bases fit TRBD1. The V segment lost 3 bases and the J segment 5 bases; nucleotides outside the gene matches: 13. Per germline, CDR1 SGDLS and CDR2 YYNGEE. The CDR3 length is 16 residues. The DNA for the CDR3 is TGTGCCAGCAGCGGCGAGACAGGGTATATTCGCGAGACCCAGTACTTC. It codes for CASSGETGYIRETQYF.

This rearrangement joins TRBV5-6 to TRBJ1-5, with D maybe TRBD1 (5 bases). The CDR3 is 17 residues long. From germline, CDR1 is SGHDT and CDR2 YYEEEE. V was cut by 4 bases and J by 0 bases, with 17 bases left in between. The CDR3 sequence: CASSPGPGEGSNQPQHF. The CDR3 bases are TGTGCCAGCAGCCCCGGGCCGGGGGAGGGTAGCAATCAGCCCCAGCATTTT.

The chain employs TRBV4-1 and TRBJ2-5; D unclear. The CDR3 has 13 residues. Trimming removed 3 bases from V and 7 bases from J, with 12 bases in between. CDR1 is MGHRA and CDR2 is YSYEKL in the germline V gene. The CDR3 spells CASSQATFPTQYF. CDR3 bases: TGCGCCAGCAGCCAGGCGACATTCCCGACCCAGTACTTC.

The genes are TRBV19 and TRBJ2-1; TRBD2 might be the D (6 bases). The germline gives CDR1 LNHDA, CDR2 SQIVND (reference sequence). V lost 2 bases, J lost 6 bases, and 8 bases lay in between. The CDR3 has 13 amino acids. This CDR3 reads CASSIKLANEQFF. The CDR3 coding sequence is TGTGCCAGTAGTATAAAACTAGCCAATGAGCAGTTCTTC.

This clone has just one count. V and J are TRBV6-5 and TRBJ1-5, with D hard to call. This CDR3 spans 14 amino acids. V dropped 5 bases and J dropped 2 bases, with 10 bases sitting between them. CDR1 MNHEY and CDR2 SVGAGI come from the germline V gene. The CDR3 bases are TGTGCCAGCAGTACTTACCCCGGCAATCAGCCCCAGCATTTT. Amino acids: CASSTYPGNQPQHF.

As regards this clone: This same CDR3 is encoded by further DNA sequences in the sample. The chain has TRBV7-9 and TRBJ2-7; no definite D call. This CDR3 comprises 12 residues. The V gene's germline CDR1 is SEHNR and CDR2 FQNEAQ (reference sequence). V was clipped by 1 base and J by 3 bases, with 4 bases between them. DNA for the CDR3: TGTGCCAGCAGCTTAGGCAGCTACGAGCAGTACTTC. Translating gives CASSLGSYEQYF. Combining the CDR3 with reference TRBV7-9 and TRBJ2-7 gives the whole variable domain DTGVSQNPRHKITKRGQNVTFRCDPISEHNRLYWYRQTLGQGPEFLTYFQNEAQLEKSRLLSDRFSAERPKGSFSTLEIQRTEQGDSAMYLCASSLGSYEQYFGPGTRLTVT.

This clone was detected once. The chain joins TRBV19 to TRBJ2-1, with D possibly TRBD1 on 5 matching bases. Germline CDR1 reads LNHDA; CDR2 reads SQIVND (reference sequence). The CDR3 spans 14 residues. The V and J ends lost 9 bases and 8 bases respectively, with 20 bases between them. The DNA for the CDR3 is TGTGCCAGCAAACAGGTCGGCGGATGGGATGAGCAGTTCTTC. Amino acid sequence: CASKQVGGWDEQFF.

This chain links TRBV19 with TRBJ1-4; D is undetermined. Germline V gene lookup returns CDR1 LNHDA and CDR2 SQIVND (reference sequence). This CDR3 spans 17 amino acids. The ends were cut back, 5 bases at V and 6 bases at J, with 22 bases in the middle. As DNA, the CDR3 is TGTGCCAGTAGTTTGGGCAAAACGCAAGTTGTCGATGAAAAACTGTTTTTT. Encoded protein: CASSLGKTQVVDEKLFF. The full variable domain, its missing parts supplied by reference TRBV19 and TRBJ1-4, is DGGITQSPKYLFRKEGQNVTLSCEQNLNHDAMYWYRQDPGQGLRLIYYSQIVNDFQKGDIAEGYSVSREKKESFPLTVTSAQKNPTAFYLCASSLGKTQVVDEKLFFGSGTQLSVL.

The rearrangement uses TRBV11-2 and TRBJ1-3; TRBD1 aligns across 11 bases. V gave up 6 bases and J gave up 4 bases; unmatched junction bases: 5. The CDR3 runs to 15 residues. Germline-derived CDR1 and CDR2 are SGHAT and FQNNGV. The CDR3 coding sequence is TGTGCCAGCAGTTCGGACAGGGGGCGAGGAAACACCATATATTTT. Translating gives CASSSDRGRGNTIYF.

The chain joins TRBV11-3 to TRBJ2-7, with 9 bases that match TRBD1. J lost 4 bases, V lost 4 bases, and 11 bases had no gene match. Germline values: CDR1 SGHNT, CDR2 YENEEA. This CDR3 comprises 16 residues. DNA for the CDR3: TGTGCCAGCAGCTCTACTCCGGGACAGGGCCTATACGAGCAGTACTTC. It specifies CASSSTPGQGLYEQYF. Variable domain in full (rest from reference TRBV11-3 and TRBJ2-7): EAGVVQSPRYKIIEKKQPVAFWCNPISGHNTLYWYLQNLGQGPELLIRYENEEAVDDSQLPKDRFSAERLKGVDSTLKIQPAELGDSAVYLCASSSTPGQGLYEQYFGPGTRLTVT.

This chain joins TRBV7-8 and TRBJ2-7; no firm D call. V was pared by 5 bases and J by 1 base, with 9 bases between. Looked up from germline, CDR1 is SGHVS and CDR2 is FQNEAQ. CDR3 length: 13 residues. The CDR3 DNA follows: TGTGCCAGCAGCCCGTTAGTATCCTACGAGCAGTACTTC. This gives the protein CASSPLVSYEQYF.

This rearrangement joins TRBV27 to TRBJ2-2; the D gene is possibly TRBD2 (5 bases). The germline CDR1 and CDR2 sequences are MNHEY and SMNVEV (reference sequence). The CDR3 contains 14 residues. V gave up 8 bases and J gave up 2 bases, with 12 bases separating them. The CDR3 nucleotides are TGTGCCAGCTGCGCCGGGATTAACACCGGGGAGCTGTTTTTT. Translating it yields CASCAGINTGELFF.

V gene TRBV4-3 combines with J gene TRBJ2-1; 10 positions agree with TRBD2. In germline, CDR1 is LGHNA, CDR2 YSLEER. J lost 5 bases, V lost 0 bases, and 7 bases had no gene match. This CDR3 is 17 amino acids long. The CDR3 reads CASSQDLGLAVHNEQFF. As DNA, the CDR3 is TGCGCCAGCAGCCAAGATCTAGGACTAGCGGTTCACAATGAGCAGTTCTTC.

The chain combines TRBV4-1 with TRBJ2-7; 9 bases are shared with TRBD1. CDR1 MGHRA and CDR2 YSYEKL come from the germline V gene. This CDR3 contains 16 residues. Unmatched junction bases numbered 12, after V lost 3 bases and J lost 6 bases. The CDR3 sequence: CASSHLGGTGSSEQYF. The CDR3 DNA reads TGCGCCAGCAGCCACCTTGGAGGGACAGGGAGCTCCGAGCAGTACTTC.

The rearrangement uses TRBV6-1 and TRBJ1-5, with D perhaps matching TRBD1 (5 bases). The CDR3 sequence is 15 residues long. The V end was cut by 4 bases, the J end by 6 bases, with 16 bases between. Germline lookup yields CDR1 MNHNS and CDR2 SASEGT. The CDR3 loop reads CASSASGGEGQPQHF. CDR3 DNA: TGTGCCAGCAGTGCCTCTGGAGGGGAGGGTCAGCCCCAGCATTTT.

The CDR3 DNA reads TGTGCCAGCAGCCTCCGACAGAATCAAGCTGGAAACACCATATATTTT. This translates into CASSLRQNQAGNTIYF. V usage is TRBV7-8 and J usage is TRBJ1-3; maybe TRBD1 (5 bases). V dropped 5 bases and J dropped 2 bases, with 16 bases sitting between them. There are 16 residues in the CDR3. Germline V CDR1 and CDR2: SGHVS, FQNEAQ.

About this clone itself: At one of its ends the junction is not consistent with the germline gene, which may arise from a read error. J is TRBJ1-1 and V is TRBV29-1; D perhaps matches TRBD1 (6 bases). Germline V gene sequence: CDR1 SQVTM, CDR2 ANQGSEA. The CDR3 length is 11 residues. Here the CDR3 DNA reads TGCAGCGCGAGGGGGAACGCTGAAGCTTTCTTT. Amino acids: CSARGNAEAFF. The whole variable domain, filled in from reference TRBV29-1 and TRBJ1-1, reads SAVISQKPSRDICQRGTSLTIQCQVDSQVTMMFWYRQQPGQSLTLIATANQGSEATYESGFVIDKFPISRPNLTFSTLTVSNMSPEDSSIYLCSARGNAEAFFGQGTRLTVV.

This chain connects TRBV5-1 to TRBJ2-7; unclear D gene. The CDR3 extends over 16 amino acids. Germline values: CDR1 SGHRS, CDR2 YFSETQ. V shed 6 bases and J shed 0 bases, with 19 bases lying between them. This chain's CDR3 is CASTPSWQETSYEQYF. CDR3 in DNA: TGCGCCAGCACCCCAAGCTGGCAGGAAACCTCCTACGAGCAGTACTTC. Based on the CDR3 plus reference TRBV5-1 and TRBJ2-7, the full variable domain is KAGVTQTPRYLIKTRGQQVTLSCSPISGHRSVSWYQQTPGQGLQFLFEYFSETQRNKGNFPGRFSGRQFSNSRSEMNVSTLELGDSALYLCASTPSWQETSYEQYFGPGTRLTVT.

V and J are TRBV7-2 and TRBJ1-1; 8 positions agree with TRBD1. Germline V CDR1 and CDR2: SGHTA, FQGNSA. V was pared by 5 bases and J by 7 bases, with 3 bases of the junction left unmatched. The CDR3 spans 12 residues. The CDR3 protein is CASSQDRVEAFF. The CDR3 DNA sequence: TGTGCCAGCAGCCAGGACAGGGTTGAAGCTTTCTTT.

The V gene is TRBV7-9, the J gene TRBJ1-5, with TRBD1 as a possible D gene (6 bases). Trimming stripped 4 bases from V and 6 bases from J, with 16 bases between. From germline, CDR1 is SEHNR and CDR2 FQNEAQ (reference sequence). This CDR3 contains 15 residues. The CDR3 spells CASSSLGGGGQPQHF. The CDR3 DNA follows: TGTGCCAGCAGCTCCCTCGGGGGCGGGGGTCAGCCCCAGCATTTT. Based on the CDR3 plus reference TRBV7-9 and TRBJ1-5, the full variable domain is DTGVSQNPRHKITKRGQNVTFRCDPISEHNRLYWYRQTLGQGPEFLTYFQNEAQLEKSRLLSDRFSAERPKGSFSTLEIQRTEQGDSAMYLCASSSLGGGGQPQHFGDGTRLSIL.

The V call is TRBV11-2, the J call TRBJ2-4; TRBD2 might be the D (6 bases). V was trimmed by 0 bases and J by 0 bases, leaving 15 bases between them. The CDR3 spans 18 residues. Germline CDR1 SGHAT, CDR2 FQNNGV. This CDR3 is CASSLDRDSGLAKNIQYF. The DNA for the CDR3 is TGTGCCAGCAGCTTAGACAGGGACTCGGGGCTAGCCAAAAACATTCAGTACTTC.

This clone has a single count. This chain uses TRBV6-5 with TRBJ2-3; possibly TRBD1 for D (6 bases). There are 15 residues in the CDR3. The germline V gene has CDR1 MNHEY and CDR2 SVGAGI. V gave up 0 bases and J gave up 3 bases, with 10 bases separating them. The CDR3 DNA reads TGTGCCAGCAGTTACTCTCCAGGGACAACAGATACGCAGTATTTT. Amino acid sequence: CASSYSPGTTDTQYF.

The V and J genes are TRBV7-2 and TRBJ2-2; D perhaps matches TRBD2 (5 bases). Germline assignment: CDR1 SGHTA and CDR2 FQGNSA. Between the trimmed V and J ends, which lost 7 bases and 3 bases, there was a span of 18 bases. The CDR3 totals 16 residues. Here the CDR3 reads CASTPLERTYTGELFF. In DNA, the CDR3 is TGTGCCAGCACCCCCCTGGAGCGGACGTACACCGGGGAGCTGTTTTTT.

The chain employs TRBV2 and TRBJ1-4, with D maybe TRBD1 (5 bases). Germline V gene lookup returns CDR1 SNHLY and CDR2 FYNNEI. This CDR3 is built from 12 residues. Between the trimmed V and J ends, which lost 8 bases and 4 bases, there was a span of 8 bases. CDR3 coding DNA: TGTGCCAGCGTAAGGGGTAATGAAAAACTGTTTTTT. It translates to CASVRGNEKLFF. The full variable domain, its missing parts supplied by reference TRBV2 and TRBJ1-4, is EPEVTQTPSHQVTQMGQEVILRCVPISNHLYFYWYRQILGQKVEFLVSFYNNEISEKSEIFDDQFSVERPDGSNFTLKIRSTKLEDSAMYFCASVRGNEKLFFGSGTQLSVL.

This sequence joins TRBV18 and TRBJ1-2; D is ambiguous. V was cut by 4 bases and J by 6 bases, with 12 bases left in between. CDR3 size: 13 residues. Germline values: CDR1 KGHSH, CDR2 LQKENI. CDR3 DNA: TGTGCCAGCTCACTACTAGGGCTGGATGGCTACACCTTC. This encodes CASSLLGLDGYTF.

The chain couples TRBV11-3 to TRBJ2-1; a possible D gene is TRBD1 (5 bases). CDR1 and CDR2 from the germline V gene are SGHNT and YENEEA. The CDR3 has 14 residues. Between the trimmed V and J ends, which lost 4 bases and 6 bases, there was a span of 13 bases. The CDR3 nucleotides are TGTGCCAGCAGCTCCTCAGGGAACTCCAATGAGCAGTTCTTC. It translates to CASSSSGNSNEQFF.